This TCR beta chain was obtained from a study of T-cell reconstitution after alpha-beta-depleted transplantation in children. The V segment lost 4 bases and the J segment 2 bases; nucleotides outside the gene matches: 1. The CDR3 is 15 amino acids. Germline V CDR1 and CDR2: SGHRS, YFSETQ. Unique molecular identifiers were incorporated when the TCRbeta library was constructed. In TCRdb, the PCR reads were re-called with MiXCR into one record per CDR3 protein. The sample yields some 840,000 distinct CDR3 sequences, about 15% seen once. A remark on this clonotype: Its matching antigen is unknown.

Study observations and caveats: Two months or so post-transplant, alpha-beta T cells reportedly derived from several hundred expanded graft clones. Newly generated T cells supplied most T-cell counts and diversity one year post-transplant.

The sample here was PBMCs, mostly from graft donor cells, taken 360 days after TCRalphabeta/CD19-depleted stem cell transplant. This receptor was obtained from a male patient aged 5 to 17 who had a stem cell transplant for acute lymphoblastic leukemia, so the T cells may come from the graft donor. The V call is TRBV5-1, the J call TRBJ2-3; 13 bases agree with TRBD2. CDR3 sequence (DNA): TGCGCCAGCAGCGGGACTAGCGGGAACACAGATACGCAGTATTTT. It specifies CASSGTSGNTDTQYF.